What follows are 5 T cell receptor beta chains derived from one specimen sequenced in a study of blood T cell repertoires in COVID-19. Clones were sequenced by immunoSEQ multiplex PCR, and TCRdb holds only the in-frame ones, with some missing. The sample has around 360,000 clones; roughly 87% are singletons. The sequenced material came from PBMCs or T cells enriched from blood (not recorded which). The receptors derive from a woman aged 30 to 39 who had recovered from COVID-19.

In DNA form, the CDR3 reads TGTGCCAGCTCACCCTGGACAGGGAGCGGCTACACCTTC. Translation gives CASSPWTGSGYTF. This chain joins TRBV18 and TRBJ1-2, with 8 bases aligning to TRBD1. The CDR3 has 13 residues. The ends lost 3 bases at V and 8 bases at J; junction bases unmatched: 5. Germline V gene sequence: CDR1 KGHSH, CDR2 LQKENI.

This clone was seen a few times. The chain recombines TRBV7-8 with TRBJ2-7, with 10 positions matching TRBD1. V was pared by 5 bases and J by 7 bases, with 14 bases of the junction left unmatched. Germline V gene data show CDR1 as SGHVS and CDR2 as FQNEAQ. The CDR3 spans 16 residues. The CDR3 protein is CASSPVSGTGVGEQYF. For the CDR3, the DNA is TGTGCCAGCAGCCCGGTTTCAGGGACAGGGGTAGGGGAGCAGTACTTC.

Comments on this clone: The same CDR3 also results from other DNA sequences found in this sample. As DNA, the CDR3 is TGCGCCAGCAGCATCGGACAGGGGAACACTGAAGCTTTCTTT. Protein product: CASSIGQGNTEAFF. The rearrangement joins TRBV5-1 to TRBJ1-1, with 8 bases that match TRBD1. V shed 4 bases and J 1 base; nucleotides not matched to a gene: 3. The CDR3 is made up of 14 amino acids. Germline V gives CDR1 SGHRS, CDR2 YFSETQ.

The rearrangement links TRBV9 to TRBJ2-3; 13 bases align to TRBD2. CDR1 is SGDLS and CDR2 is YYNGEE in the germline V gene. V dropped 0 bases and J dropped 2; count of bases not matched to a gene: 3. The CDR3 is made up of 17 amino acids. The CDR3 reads CASSVGTSGRATDTQYF. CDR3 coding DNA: TGTGCCAGCAGCGTAGGAACTAGCGGGAGGGCCACAGATACGCAGTATTTT.

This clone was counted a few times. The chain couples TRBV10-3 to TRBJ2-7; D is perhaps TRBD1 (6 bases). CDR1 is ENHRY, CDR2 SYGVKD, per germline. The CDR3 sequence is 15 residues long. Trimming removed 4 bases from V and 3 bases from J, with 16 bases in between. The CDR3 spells CAISADGQQLYEQYF. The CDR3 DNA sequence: TGTGCCATCAGTGCTGATGGACAGCAGCTCTACGAGCAGTACTTC.